What follows describes a single TCR beta chain. This clonotype has only a few counts. No antigen is known for it. The record has no base qualities; no much larger clone is one base away. The sample's treatment or condition, from its label and the paper: live attenuated yellow fever vaccine strain. PBMCs were isolated from peripheral blood using a standard Ficoll-Paque protocol. CD4 and CD8 T-cell fractions were isolated with Dynabeads CD4 and CD8 positive selection kits. TriZol was used to extract RNA from bulk PBMCs, from CD4 and CD8 fractions, and from dextramer-positive and dextramer-negative fractions. V loses 3 bases of germline sequence and J loses 2 bases, and the interval between the two ends is 17 bases. The CDR3 holds 16 amino acids from the cysteine to the phenylalanine. Kept here is only the CDR3 DNA, which spans 48 bases and is read in frame from base 1. For CDR1 and CDR2, the germline V gene lists SGHRS and YFSETQ.

The sample is drawn from a study of T cells after yellow fever vaccination (dated by TCRdb to between 2018 and 2021). Regarding the research as a whole: The SMART-Seq v4 Ultra Low Input RNA kit was used to prepare libraries from fractions with low cell numbers. Bulk TCR alpha and beta repertoires were sequenced longitudinally to track T-cell clones before and after primary and booster YFV17D yellow fever vaccination. Two healthy male donors, one aged 18 to 30 and one aged 30 to 40 years, made up the cohort. Blood samples were taken at several timepoints before and after primary and secondary immunization, and bulk PBMC replicates and cell subsets were isolated.

For sequencing, an Illumina NovaSeq 6000 was employed. TCR cDNA was synthesized by 5'RACE template switching, which introduced a universal primer site and unique molecular identifiers. Priming for cDNA synthesis came from both the TCR alpha and TCR beta constant segments. Library amplification used two PCR steps, and the second PCR step added sample barcodes and sequencing adapters. Sequencing of the libraries was done on either Illumina HiSeq 2500 (2x100 bp) or NovaSeq (2x150 bp). Regarding the original processing steps: MIGEC was used to demultiplex reads and collapse the reads into UMI consensus sequences, and MiXCR was used for V(D)J alignment. Clonotypes responding to the vaccine were identified with edgeR on replicate PBMC samples, with the criteria of FDR below 0.01 and a log2 fold change above 5 up to day 15. Each bulk clonotype received a CD4 or CD8 identity based on whether the sequenced CD4 or CD8 repertoire contained that clonotype at higher abundance. TCRdb applied fastp at Q25 and MiXCR to the public reads, then kept only in-frame beta chains. Each CDR3 protein gets just one entry, which takes the most common genes and DNA from the rows behind it. The V and J calls reflect TCRdb's pipeline rather than the authors' work. The sample yields 300,000 or so distinct CDR3 sequences; around 10% were counted once. About 3.5% of the sample goes to the ten largest clones.

Results and caveats for the whole study, not just this receptor: Computational filtering was required because FACS-sorted repertoires could contain abundant contaminating clonotypes from the bulk population. A small fraction of clonotypes showed up in both the CD4 and CD8 compartments, probably as a result of convergent recombination. Because only a couple of donors were included in the study, the extent to which the findings can be generalized is limited. Most clones expanded after primary vaccination were re-detected after the booster (about 96% of CD4 and around 88% of CD8), suggesting broad memory maintenance. The secondary T-cell response was found to be weaker but faster than the primary response, with a peak reached on day 5 rather than on day 15.

Sequencing was performed on CD4+ T cells sorted from PBMCs, taken 5 days after the yellow fever booster vaccination. This TCR was sampled from a man aged 18 to 30 who received the YFV17D yellow fever vaccine. The sequence is built from TRBV5-1 and TRBJ2-5, with the D gene not confidently named. CDR3 sequence: CASSSLLIPVQETQYF. Read as DNA, the sequence is TGCGCCAGCAGCTCCCTCCTTATACCAGTTCAAGAGACCCAGTACTTC.